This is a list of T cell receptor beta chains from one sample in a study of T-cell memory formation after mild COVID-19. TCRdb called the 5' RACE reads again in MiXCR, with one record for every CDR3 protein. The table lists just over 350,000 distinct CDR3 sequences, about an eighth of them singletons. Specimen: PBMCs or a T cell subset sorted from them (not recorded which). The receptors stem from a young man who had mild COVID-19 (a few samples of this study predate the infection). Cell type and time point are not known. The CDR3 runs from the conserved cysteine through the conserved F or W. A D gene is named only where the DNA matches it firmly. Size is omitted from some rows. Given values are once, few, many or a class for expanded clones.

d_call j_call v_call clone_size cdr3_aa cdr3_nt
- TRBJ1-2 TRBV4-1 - CASSHVPGLWDYGYTF TGCGCCAGCAGCCATGTGCCAGGGCTGTGGGACTATGGCTACACCTTC
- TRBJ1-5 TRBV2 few CASTRGGNQPQHF TGTGCCAGCACCCGGGGAGGGAACCAGCCCCAGCATTTT
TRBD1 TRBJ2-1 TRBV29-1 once CSVGRDRGYNEQFF TGCAGCGTCGGCCGGGACAGAGGATACAATGAGCAGTTCTTC
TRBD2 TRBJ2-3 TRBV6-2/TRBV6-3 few CASQQRGVTDTQYF TGTGCCAGCCAACAGCGGGGAGTCACAGATACGCAGTATTTT
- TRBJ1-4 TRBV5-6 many CASSSYGRTEKLFF TGTGCCAGCAGCTCCTACGGAAGGACTGAAAAACTGTTTTTT
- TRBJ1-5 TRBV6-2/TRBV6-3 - CASKGDPQPQHF TGTGCCAGCAAGGGAGATCCCCAGCCCCAGCATTTT
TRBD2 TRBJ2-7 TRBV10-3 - CAINDGLAGGEQYF TGTGCCATCAATGACGGACTAGCGGGGGGCGAGCAGTACTTC
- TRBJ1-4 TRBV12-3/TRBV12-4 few CASSLRQSNEKLFF TGTGCCAGCAGTTTGAGGCAGAGTAATGAAAAACTGTTTTTT
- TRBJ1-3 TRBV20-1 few CSARELSRGNTIYF TGCAGTGCTAGGGAACTTAGTAGAGGAAACACCATATATTTT
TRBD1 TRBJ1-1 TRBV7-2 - CATSYSGTDNTEAFF TGTGCCACTAGCTATTCGGGGACAGACAACACTGAAGCTTTCTTT
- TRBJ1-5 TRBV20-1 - CSAPYGNQPQHF TGCAGTGCCCCTTATGGGAATCAGCCCCAGCATTTT
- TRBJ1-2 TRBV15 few CATSRGAGKGGYTF TGTGCCACCAGCAGAGGTGCGGGGAAGGGTGGCTACACCTTC
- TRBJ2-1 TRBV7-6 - CASSLGFGGQGNEQFF TGTGCCAGCAGCTTAGGTTTCGGGGGGCAGGGAAATGAGCAGTTCTTC
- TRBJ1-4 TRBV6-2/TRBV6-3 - CASSYPTEKLFF TGTGCCAGCAGTTACCCTACGGAAAAACTGTTTTTT
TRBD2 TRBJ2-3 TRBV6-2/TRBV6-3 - CATRTSMPTDTQYF TGTGCCACCCGGACTAGCATGCCGACAGATACGCAGTATTTT
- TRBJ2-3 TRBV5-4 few CASSSAATQYF TGTGCCAGCAGCTCCGCGGCTACGCAGTATTTT
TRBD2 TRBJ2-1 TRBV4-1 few CASSQEGLAVVEQFF TGCGCCAGCAGCCAAGAAGGTCTAGCGGTGGTTGAGCAGTTCTTC
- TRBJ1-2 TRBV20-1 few CSAREGGLLGYTF TGCAGTGCTAGAGAGGGGGGGCTCTTGGGCTACACCTTC
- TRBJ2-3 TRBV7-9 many CASSPRADTQYF TGTGCCAGCAGCCCCCGGGCAGATACGCAGTATTTT
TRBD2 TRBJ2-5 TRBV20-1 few CSAPKLAGGPGTQYF TGCAGTGCTCCTAAACTAGCGGGGGGGCCCGGGACCCAGTACTTC
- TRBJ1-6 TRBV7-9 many CASSLGLGYNSPLHF TGTGCCAGCAGCTTAGGCTTGGGTTATAATTCACCCCTCCACTTT
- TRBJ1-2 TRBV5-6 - CASSFRRHILSYGYTF TGTGCCAGCAGCTTCCGGCGTCATATCCTCTCCTATGGCTACACCTTC
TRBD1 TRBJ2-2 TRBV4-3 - CASGPLTGNKYVGELFF TGCGCCAGCGGACCCTTGACAGGGAATAAGTATGTCGGGGAGCTGTTTTTT
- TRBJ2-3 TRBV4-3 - CASSQDHGLAYTDTQYF TGCGCCAGCAGCCAAGATCATGGGTTGGCATATACAGATACGCAGTATTTT
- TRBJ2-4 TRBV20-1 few CSASRERAFQYF TGCAGTGCCTCCCGGGAACGGGCATTTCAGTACTTC
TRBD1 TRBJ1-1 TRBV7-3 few CASRPNRGGTEAFF TGTGCCAGCAGACCAAACAGGGGGGGTACTGAAGCTTTCTTT
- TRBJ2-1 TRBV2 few CASSEQSINEQFF TGTGCCAGCAGTGAACAATCGATCAATGAGCAGTTCTTC
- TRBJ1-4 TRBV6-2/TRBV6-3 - CASSAQASTRPNEKLFF TGTGCCAGCAGTGCCCAAGCATCGACAAGACCTAATGAAAAACTGTTTTTT
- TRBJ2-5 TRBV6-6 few CASPSFGAEGPYETQYF TGTGCCAGCCCCTCGTTCGGTGCAGAAGGTCCGTACGAGACCCAGTACTTC
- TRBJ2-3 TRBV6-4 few CASSDGETGTDTQYF TGTGCCAGCAGTGACGGCGAGACCGGGACAGATACGCAGTATTTT
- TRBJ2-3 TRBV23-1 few CASSRPRQGYGTDTQYF TGCGCCAGCAGCCGCCCGCGGCAGGGGTATGGAACAGATACGCAGTATTTT
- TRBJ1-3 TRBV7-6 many CASSLRGAGNTIYF TGTGCCAGCAGCTTGAGGGGAGCTGGAAACACCATATATTTT
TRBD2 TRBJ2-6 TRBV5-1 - CASSPGGDGANVLTF TGCGCCAGCAGCCCTGGGGGGGATGGGGCCAACGTCCTGACTTTC
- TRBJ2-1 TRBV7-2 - CASSLSGLLHNEQFF TGTGCCAGCAGCTTATCAGGACTTCTCCACAATGAGCAGTTCTTC
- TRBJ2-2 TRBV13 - CASSLGAPVQANTGELFF TGTGCCAGCAGCTTAGGCGCGCCAGTACAGGCGAACACCGGGGAGCTGTTTTTT
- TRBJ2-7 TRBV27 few CASSFLSSYEQYF TGTGCCAGCAGTTTTCTGAGCTCCTACGAGCAGTACTTC
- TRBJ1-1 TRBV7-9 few CASILSGSNTEAFF TGTGCCAGCATCTTATCGGGGAGCAACACTGAAGCTTTCTTT
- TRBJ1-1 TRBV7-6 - CASSSQGSAEAFF TGTGCCAGCAGCTCCCAGGGGTCTGCTGAAGCTTTCTTT
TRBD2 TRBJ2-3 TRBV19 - CASAPSGGLADTQYF TGTGCCAGTGCCCCTAGCGGGGGCCTCGCGGATACGCAGTATTTT
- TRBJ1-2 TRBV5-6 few CASSLARGARVYGYTF TGTGCCAGCAGCTTGGCCCGGGGGGCGCGGGTCTATGGCTACACCTTC
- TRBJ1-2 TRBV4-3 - CASSQDHTDYFDGYTF TGCGCCAGCAGCCAAGATCACACAGACTATTTTGATGGCTACACCTTC
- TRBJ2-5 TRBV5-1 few CASSLSQAETQYF TGCGCCAGCAGCTTGTCACAGGCGGAGACCCAGTACTTC
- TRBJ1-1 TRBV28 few CASSVGGQTEAFF TGTGCCTCAAGCGTCGGGGGGCAAACTGAAGCTTTCTTT
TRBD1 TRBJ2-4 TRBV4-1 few CASSQDPGQGKNIQYF TGCGCCAGCAGCCAAGACCCGGGACAGGGGAAAAACATTCAGTACTTC
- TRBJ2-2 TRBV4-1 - CASSPRDINTGELFF TGCGCCAGCAGCCCTCGGGACATCAACACCGGGGAGCTGTTTTTT
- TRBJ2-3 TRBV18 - CASSPQSRVSTDTQYF TGTGCCAGCTCACCGCAGTCGAGGGTCAGCACAGATACGCAGTATTTT
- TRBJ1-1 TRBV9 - CASSAGPVNTEAFF TGTGCCAGCAGTGCGGGGCCGGTGAACACTGAAGCTTTCTTT
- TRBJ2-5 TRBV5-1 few CASSHEGGRQETQYF TGCGCCAGCAGCCACGAAGGAGGGCGTCAAGAGACCCAGTACTTC
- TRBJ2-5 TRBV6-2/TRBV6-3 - CASSGNGGIETQYF TGTGCCAGCAGTGGTAACGGGGGAATTGAGACCCAGTACTTC
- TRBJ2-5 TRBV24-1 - CATSSSRQHQETQYF TGTGCCACCAGTTCGTCTAGACAGCATCAAGAGACCCAGTACTTC
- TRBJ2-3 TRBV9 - CASSVEGQNTDTQYF TGTGCCAGCAGCGTAGAAGGACAGAACACAGATACGCAGTATTTT
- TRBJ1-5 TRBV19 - CASSIDRDQPQHF TGTGCCAGTAGTATAGATCGGGATCAGCCCCAGCATTTT
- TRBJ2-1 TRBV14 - CASSQDRGWVNEQFF TGTGCCAGCAGCCAAGACCGGGGGTGGGTTAATGAGCAGTTCTTC